This T cell receptor beta chain was sequenced for a study of cytomegalovirus exposure and HLA in healthy donors. Findings and limits, study-wide: The tendency of first-cohort TCR clusters to co-occur in the 130 or so validation repertoires was identified by a subsequent analysis. Rarity marked most TCR sequences, yet some public TCRs occurred in many donors.

In the case of this clone: Antigen specificity is unknown.

Assay: immunoSEQ multiplex PCR; the TCRdb copy retains only in-frame clones and omits some. The sample carries about 280,000 clones, approximately 87% recorded once. Sequencing used PBMCs. The source of this sequence is a woman aged 18-29 years in good health and CMV-seronegative.

CDR3 coding DNA: TGCGCCAGCAGCCAGGGGCTTGGCTACACCTTC. It codes for CASSQGLGYTF. This chain joins TRBV4-1 and TRBJ1-2, with D possibly matching TRBD1 (5 bases). The CDR3 length is 11 residues. CDR1 and CDR2 from the germline V gene are MGHRA and YSYEKL. The V and J ends lost 3 bases and 7 bases respectively, with 6 bases between them.